This T cell receptor (beta chain) is from a study of blood T cell repertoires in COVID-19. On the study more broadly: T cells, B-cell-depleted T cells, or PBMCs provided the cDNA or gDNA that served as material.

Germline V lookup: CDR1 LGHNT, CDR2 FRNRAP. V shed 6 bases and J 4 bases; nucleotides not matched to a gene: 2. There are 13 residues in the CDR3. The study assigned cohorts using participant-reported clinical history. This clone was observed a few times. The authors' processing: Amplified reference gene primers provided the basis for estimating nucleated cell counts. Some clones are missing from TCRdb's copy, which holds only in-frame ones; the method was immunoSEQ multiplex PCR. The V and J calls and clone size are taken from that table; D and trimming were inferred from the DNA. The sample has some 250,000 clones, 70% to 90% seen once.

This clonotype was sampled from a woman aged 45-65 years who had recovered from COVID-19. Sequencing was performed on PBMCs or T cells enriched from blood (not recorded which). The chain joins TRBV12-5 to TRBJ1-5; TRBD1 agrees at 8 bases. Here the CDR3 DNA reads TGTGCTAGTGGACAGGGGGGGAATCAGCCCCAGCATTTT. As protein: CASGQGGNQPQHF.